These 20 T cell receptor beta chains were sequenced from one sample in a study of shared clonotypes between healthy human individuals. As defined, naive CD8 cells were CD45RO-negative and positively selected for CCR7, with terminally differentiated effector memory CD45RA+ cells excluded. Only in-frame clones appear in the TCRdb table, and some are missing; sequencing was by immunoSEQ multiplex PCR. The sample lists about 2,200,000 clones, roughly 91% seen once, with around 1.7% in the top ten. Input material: naive CD8+ T cells from PBMCs. The source is a man aged 18 to 30 in good health. Some clones in this sample may be carry-over from other donors' samples.

The genes are TRBV19 and TRBJ2-5; a weak D match, TRBD2 (6 bases). The CDR3 is 11 residues long. Trimming removed 1 base at V and 9 bases at J, with 6 bases between. Germline V lookup: CDR1 LNHDA, CDR2 SQIVND (reference sequence). For the CDR3, the DNA is TGTGCCAGTAGTATAGGGGGGGCCCAGTACTTC. It is translated as CASSIGGAQYF. Full variable domain (remainder filled in from reference TRBV19 and TRBJ2-5): DGGITQSPKYLFRKEGQNVTLSCEQNLNHDAMYWYRQDPGQGLRLIYYSQIVNDFQKGDIAEGYSVSREKKESFPLTVTSAQKNPTAFYLCASSIGGAQYFGPGTRLLVL.

The chain joins TRBV4-3 to TRBJ2-3, with 9 bases lining up with TRBD2. The length of the CDR3 is 16 residues. Germline V gene sequence: CDR1 LGHNA, CDR2 YSLEER. The junction had 3 bases not matched to a gene; V was cut back by 0 bases and J by 2 bases. The CDR3 spells CASSQDGGRATDTQYF. The CDR3 bases are TGCGCCAGCAGCCAAGACGGCGGGAGGGCCACAGATACGCAGTATTTT.

This chain joins TRBV18 and TRBJ2-1; D is unclear. The V gene's germline CDR1 is KGHSH and CDR2 LQKENI. This CDR3 has 15 amino acids. V was trimmed by 2 bases and J by 4 bases, leaving 12 bases between them. CDR3 DNA sequence: TGTGCCAGCTCACCAGACGATGGGATTTACAATGAGCAGTTCTTC. Protein: CASSPDDGIYNEQFF.

A note on this clone: The same CDR3 also results from other DNA sequences found in this sample. This rearrangement joins TRBV27 to TRBJ2-7; D might be TRBD1 (6 bases). The CDR3 totals 13 residues. Between the trimmed V and J ends, which lost 3 bases and 4 bases, there was a span of 10 bases. Germline V lookup: CDR1 MNHEY, CDR2 SMNVEV (reference sequence). The CDR3 region is CASSLHRAYEQYF. The CDR3, as DNA: TGTGCCAGCAGTTTGCACAGGGCTTACGAGCAGTACTTC.

This chain joins TRBV12-2 and TRBJ1-3. TRBV12-2 is noted as a pseudogene. The length of the CDR3 is 14 residues. CDR3 residues: CASRLWTSGNTIYF. DNA of the CDR3: TGTGCAAGTCGCTTATGGACCTCTGGAAACACCATATATTTT.

The chain has TRBV25-1 and TRBJ1-2; D unclear. The CDR3 runs 16 residues. The V end lost 0 bases, the J end lost 4 bases, and 15 bases lay between the germline ends. CDR1 and CDR2 from the germline V gene are MGHDK and SYGVNS. This CDR3 reads CASSEYGEPSGYGYTF. The CDR3 region has the DNA TGTGCCAGCAGTGAATACGGGGAGCCCTCGGGCTATGGCTACACCTTC.

V gene TRBV6-1 combines with J gene TRBJ2-2; 8 nucleotides match TRBD2. Germline V gene sequence: CDR1 MNHNS, CDR2 SASEGT. The CDR3 totals 11 residues. V lost 7 bases to trimming and J lost 13 bases; unmatched junction nucleotides: 5. The CDR3 spells CASTAGGRLFF. CDR3 in DNA: TGTGCCAGCACGGCGGGGGGTCGGCTGTTTTTT.

The V call is TRBV14, the J call TRBJ2-7, with D tentatively TRBD2 (6 bases). Trimming took 4 bases from V and 7 from J, leaving 14 bases between them. Germline V lookup: CDR1 SGHDN, CDR2 FVKESK. The CDR3 contains 13 residues. CDR3 region: CASSLLAIGEQYF. The CDR3 DNA reads as TGTGCCAGCAGCCTCCTAGCGATAGGGGAGCAGTACTTC.

This clone was observed a few times. The chain is built from TRBV28 and TRBJ1-1; D not resolved. The V end was cut by 1 base, the J end by 7 bases, with 4 bases between. CDR1 is MDHEN and CDR2 is SYDVKM in the germline V gene. The length of the CDR3 is 11 residues. In DNA, the CDR3 is TGTGCCAGCAGTTTATTAAATGAAGCTTTCTTT. Translation gives CASSLLNEAFF.

The chain uses TRBV27 and TRBJ2-7, with D possibly TRBD1 on 5 matching bases. V was trimmed by 5 bases and J by 3 bases, leaving 14 bases between them. This CDR3 region has 14 residues. Per the germline V gene, CDR1 is MNHEY and CDR2 is SMNVEV (reference sequence). CDR3 nucleotides: TGTGCCAGCAGTCCGACAGTCTTCTTCTACGAGCAGTACTTC. Amino acids: CASSPTVFFYEQYF.

This clone was found once. This chain links TRBV19 with TRBJ2-5; D uncertain. This CDR3 is 13 amino acids long. Germline CDR1 is LNHDA and CDR2 is SQIVND (reference sequence). Trimming took off 8 bases at V and 5 bases at J, with 15 bases between the two ends. For the CDR3, the DNA is TGTGCCAGTTCACCCGATCTTGAGGAGACCCAGTACTTC. Amino acid sequence: CASSPDLEETQYF.

V gene TRBV5-1 combines with J gene TRBJ2-7, with D perhaps assigned TRBD1 or TRBD2 (5 bases each). Trimming took off 2 bases at V and 6 bases at J, with 12 bases between the two ends. CDR3 size: 13 residues. From germline, CDR1 is SGHRS and CDR2 YFSETQ. CDR3 in DNA: TGCGCCAGCAGCTTCTTAGGGACGTTCGAGCAGTACTTC. It is translated as CASSFLGTFEQYF.

The rearrangement uses TRBV30 and TRBJ1-1; D is unclear. There are 12 residues in the CDR3. V lost 1 base and J lost 3, with 6 bases in between. The germline CDR1 and CDR2 sequences are GTSNPN and SVGIG (reference sequence). CDR3 in amino acids: CAWSAIHTEAFF. In nucleotides, the CDR3 is TGTGCCTGGAGTGCGATCCACACTGAAGCTTTCTTT.

The count of this clone is one. The chain carries TRBV4-3 and TRBJ2-5, with 9 bases aligning to TRBD2. J was trimmed by 2 bases and V by 0 bases; bases with no gene match: 1. The CDR3 contains 15 residues. Per the germline V gene, CDR1 is LGHNA and CDR2 is YSLEER. The CDR3 is CASSQDSGGQETQYF. As DNA, the CDR3 is TGCGCCAGCAGCCAAGATAGCGGGGGTCAAGAGACCCAGTACTTC.

This chain connects TRBV7-6 to TRBJ2-7; D is perhaps TRBD2 (6 bases). Trimming stripped 2 bases from V and 2 bases from J, with 16 bases between. The CDR3 totals 16 residues. Germline V CDR1 and CDR2: SGHVS, FNYEAQ. CDR3 in DNA: TGTGCCAGCAGCTTATCACTGGGACTGACAGCCTACGAGCAGTACTTC. It encodes CASSLSLGLTAYEQYF.

The V gene is TRBV5-1, the J gene TRBJ2-7; perhaps D is TRBD1 or TRBD2 (5 bases each). The CDR3 totals 14 residues. Germline values: CDR1 SGHRS, CDR2 YFSETQ. V shed 1 base and J shed 3 bases, with 11 bases lying between them. The CDR3 spells CASSLRDGNYEQYF. CDR3 bases: TGCGCCAGCAGCTTGCGGGACGGAAACTACGAGCAGTACTTC.

The chain has TRBV9 and TRBJ1-2, with D possibly TRBD1 on 5 matching bases. The CDR3 extends over 14 amino acids. CDR1 and CDR2 (germline): SGDLS, YYNGEE. V was trimmed by 2 bases and J by 3 bases, leaving 11 bases between them. The CDR3 coding sequence is TGTGCCAGCAGCGTCGAGGGGTTCGACTATGGCTACACCTTC. As protein: CASSVEGFDYGYTF.

The V and J genes are TRBV4-1 and TRBJ2-7, with TRBD2 matching over 15 bases. The germline V gene encodes CDR1 MGHRA and CDR2 YSYEKL. The length of the CDR3 is 17 residues. V shed 1 base, J shed 7 bases, and the junction held 8 bases outside the gene matches. Here the CDR3 DNA reads TGCGCCAGCAGCCAAGGTGGACTAGCGGGAGGGCCTTGGGAGCAGTACTTC. It encodes CASSQGGLAGGPWEQYF.

Notes on this clone: Other DNA sequences from this sample encode an identical CDR3 as well. The chain recombines TRBV19 with TRBJ1-5; TRBD1 agrees at 8 bases. The germline gives CDR1 LNHDA, CDR2 SQIVND (reference sequence). The CDR3 totals 14 residues. J lost 2 bases, V lost 6 bases, and 3 bases had no gene match. CDR3 DNA sequence: TGTGCCAGTAGGAACAGGGGGGGCAATCAGCCCCAGCATTTT. Protein product: CASRNRGGNQPQHF.

The DNA of the CDR3 is TGTGCTAGTGGTTTGGCCAATCCGGGACACCCTGGCAATGGCTACACCTTC. It yields the protein CASGLANPGHPGNGYTF. The V and J genes are TRBV12-5 and TRBJ1-2, with D possibly TRBD1 on 6 matching bases. Germline CDR1 reads LGHNT; CDR2 reads FRNRAP. V was clipped by 1 base and J by 6 bases, with 21 bases between them. The CDR3 has 17 amino acids.